This T cell receptor (beta chain) comes out of a study of response to subunit inactivated influenza vaccine. Study-wide results and caveats: There was a suggestion from the authors that each seasonal influenza vaccination recruits few new T cells.

This CDR3 spans 15 amino acids. Germline V gene sequence: CDR1 LGHNA, CDR2 YNFKEQ. V was trimmed by 2 bases and J by 2 bases, leaving 11 bases between them. TCRdb re-analysed the RT-PCR reads in MiXCR, keeping a single row per CDR3 protein. The sample holds more than 550,000 distinct CDR3 sequences; about 11% are singletons and the top ten take 10%. This clonotype was counted only a few times. Its target is unknown. Sequencing used PBMCs from blood, obtained on the day of vaccination. The chain carries TRBV4-2 and TRBJ2-3; D perhaps matches TRBD2 (6 bases). This sequence was found in a man aged 45 to 65 who received an inactivated influenza vaccine. The CDR3 sequence is CASSQSRGLTDTQYF. CDR3 in DNA: TGTGCCAGCAGCCAATCTCGGGGACTCACAGATACGCAGTATTTT.